Only a few counts were recorded for the clone carrying this TCR beta chain. What it binds is not known. This sample was included in a study of cytomegalovirus exposure and HLA in healthy donors. Study findings and constraints: Later analysis identified about 17,000 TCR beta sequences associated with HLA alleles, using a false discovery rate threshold of 0.05.

Amplification used 60 Vbeta primers and 13 Jbeta primers. In the source study's methods: The authors later counted approximately 80 million unique TCR beta chains, some 9.9 million of them shared. Clones were sequenced by immunoSEQ multiplex PCR, and TCRdb holds only the in-frame ones, with some missing. D and trimming come from the DNA, and the V and J calls and clone size come from that table. The table has 100,000 to 150,000 clones, about three quarters seen once. The germline CDR1 and CDR2 sequences are MNHEY and SMNVEV (reference sequence). CDR3 length equals 12 residues. V shed 8 bases, J shed 11 bases, and the junction held 7 bases outside the gene matches.

The V call is TRBV27, the J call TRBJ1-5; the match to TRBD1 covers 9 bases. The sequence was obtained from a man in his forties or fifties in good health and CMV-seronegative. Material for sequencing was PBMCs. The CDR3 sequence is CASGTGFLSQHF. CDR3 nucleotides: TGTGCCAGCGGGACAGGGTTTCTGTCCCAGCATTTT.